Below, 9 T cell receptor beta chains from the same sample are listed, as sequenced in a study of shared clonotypes between healthy human individuals. TCRdb's copy holds only in-frame clones and misses some; the assay was immunoSEQ multiplex PCR. The sample has roughly 2.2 million clones, over 90% seen once. The sequencing sample was made of naive CD4+ T cells from PBMCs. The subset is: CD45RA+ positively selected. These receptors were obtained from a man aged 18-30 years in good health. Some clones in this sample may be carry-over from other donors' samples.

The V gene is TRBV5-8, the J gene TRBJ2-7; D is ambiguous. V shed 3 bases and J shed 3 bases, with 19 bases lying between them. The CDR3 consists of 16 residues. Looked up from germline, CDR1 is SGHTS and CDR2 is YDEGEE. CDR3 DNA sequence: TGTGCCAGCAGCTCCGGACGTGGCAGGTTGAGCTACGAGCAGTACTTC. Residues: CASSSGRGRLSYEQYF.

The rearrangement uses TRBV7-9 and TRBJ1-1; tentative D call: TRBD1 (5 bases). Germline V gives CDR1 SEHNR, CDR2 FQNEAQ (reference sequence). The CDR3 covers 17 residues. Between the trimmed V and J ends, which lost 5 bases and 1 base, there was a span of 20 bases. The DNA for the CDR3 is TGTGCCAGCAGCGTCGATGTTTGGGGCGGGAAGAACACTGAAGCTTTCTTT. Translated: CASSVDVWGGKNTEAFF.

The chain has TRBV7-3 and TRBJ2-2, with D possibly matching TRBD1 (6 bases). This CDR3 has 16 residues. V was cut by 5 bases and J by 2 bases, with 15 bases left in between. The germline V gene encodes CDR1 SGHTA and CDR2 FQGTGA. The CDR3 here is CASSLHSTGNTGELFF. The CDR3 bases are TGTGCCAGCAGCCTCCACTCGACAGGAAACACCGGGGAGCTGTTTTTT.

V usage is TRBV29-1 and J usage is TRBJ2-3, with D uncertain. With 6 bases removed from V and 3 bases from J, the gap between germline ends came to 10 bases. The CDR3 sequence is 12 residues long. Germline assignment: CDR1 SQVTM and CDR2 ANQGSEA. Here the CDR3 reads CSVGRATDTQYF. The CDR3 region has the DNA TGCAGCGTCGGTCGGGCGACAGATACGCAGTATTTT.

The chain recombines TRBV4-1 with TRBJ2-5, with D possibly called TRBD1 or TRBD2 (5 bases each). Per the germline V gene, CDR1 is MGHRA and CDR2 is YSYEKL. Trimming took off 5 bases at V and 11 bases at J, with 30 bases between the two ends. The CDR3 contains 17 residues. CDR3 region: CASSINGHGLPTTEQYF. CDR3 nucleotide sequence: TGCGCCAGCAGCATCAACGGACATGGACTTCCTACGACTGAGCAGTACTTC.

The V gene is TRBV18, the J gene TRBJ1-2; 8 positions agree with TRBD1. CDR1 KGHSH and CDR2 LQKENI come from the germline V gene. The CDR3 has 16 residues. Losses at the gene ends were 1 base for V and 4 bases for J; bases not matched to a gene: 8. CDR3 coding DNA: TGTGCCAGCTCACCACTTGCGACAGGGGAGACCTATGGCTACACCTTC. It specifies CASSPLATGETYGYTF.

The CDR3, as DNA: TGTGCTAGTGGGAGACCGGGTTCGAGCTCCTACGAGCAGTACTTC. Protein product: CASGRPGSSSYEQYF. The chain joins TRBV12-5 to TRBJ2-7; D unclear. Germline loops: CDR1 LGHNT, CDR2 FRNRAP. The CDR3 has 15 residues. V was pared by 6 bases and J by 0 bases, with 15 bases between.

The chain uses TRBV7-6 and TRBJ2-3, with TRBD2 as a possible D gene (6 bases). Between the trimmed V and J ends, which lost 3 bases and 0 bases, there was a span of 10 bases. The germline CDR1 and CDR2 sequences are SGHVS and FNYEAQ. This CDR3 spans 15 amino acids. CDR3 protein: CASSFQAGSTDTQYF. DNA for the CDR3: TGTGCCAGCAGCTTTCAGGCGGGAAGCACAGATACGCAGTATTTT.

Regarding this clone: The sample carries other DNA sequences with the same CDR3. The CDR3 DNA sequence: TGTGCCAGCAGTGCAGAGTATGGCTACACCTTC. Encoded protein: CASSAEYGYTF. V usage is TRBV2 and J usage is TRBJ1-2; unclear D gene. Germline V gene sequence: CDR1 SNHLY, CDR2 FYNNEI. This CDR3 comprises 11 residues. V was clipped by 4 bases and J by 5 bases, with 5 bases between them. Filled out from reference TRBV2 and TRBJ1-2, the complete variable domain reads EPEVTQTPSHQVTQMGQEVILRCVPISNHLYFYWYRQILGQKVEFLVSFYNNEISEKSEIFDDQFSVERPDGSNFTLKIRSTKLEDSAMYFCASSAEYGYTFGSGTRLTVV.